Presented here are 22 T cell receptor beta chains from one specimen sequenced in a study of siplizumab effects on memory and regulatory T cells. The protocol was immunoSEQ multiplex PCR, while the TCRdb copy is restricted to in-frame clones and leaves out a portion. In the table there are about 100,000 clones, around 94% of which are singletons. Sequences were obtained from non-Treg CD4+ T cells sorted from blood. All receptors derive from a human donor in good health.

The gene calls are TRBV7-9 and TRBJ2-3; 7 nucleotides match TRBD2. V trimming: 5 bases; J trimming: 4 bases; junction bases outside the gene matches: 9. This CDR3 spans 15 amino acids. Germline CDR1 SEHNR, CDR2 FQNEAQ (reference sequence). CDR3 amino acids: CASSIGLVRADTQYF. The CDR3 DNA reads TGTGCCAGCAGCATCGGACTAGTGAGGGCAGATACGCAGTATTTT.

This clone was seen only once. The gene calls are TRBV9 and TRBJ1-1; tentatively, D is TRBD1 (5 bases). The CDR3 totals 15 residues. V was shortened by 0 bases and J by 3 bases, with 12 bases between the two germline ends. Germline CDR1 and CDR2: SGDLS and YYNGEE. The CDR3 DNA reads TGTGCCAGCAGCGTAGTACGGGGGATCGACACTGAAGCTTTCTTT. This gives the protein CASSVVRGIDTEAFF.

This CDR3 reads CASSPRTGRESPLHF. The DNA of the CDR3 is TGCGCCAGCAGCCCCAGGACAGGAAGAGAATCACCCCTCCACTTT. This chain joins TRBV5-1 and TRBJ1-6; 7 bases align to TRBD1. Losses at the gene ends were 4 bases for V and 10 bases for J; bases not matched to a gene: 11. Germline values: CDR1 SGHRS, CDR2 YFSETQ. The CDR3 extends over 15 amino acids.

This rearrangement joins TRBV29-1 to TRBJ1-2; D uncertain. Trimming cost V 4 bases and J 8 bases, with 23 bases left between them. This CDR3 has 15 amino acids. Per germline, CDR1 SQVTM and CDR2 ANQGSEA. The CDR3 DNA sequence: TGCAGCGTTGGACGGACGTCCGGAGCAGGTGAAGGCTACACCTTC. It encodes CSVGRTSGAGEGYTF.

The rearrangement links TRBV25-1 to TRBJ2-6, with D uncertain. Germline V lookup: CDR1 MGHDK, CDR2 SYGVNS. V lost 6 bases to trimming and J lost 1 base, with 16 bases between them. The CDR3 has 17 residues. This CDR3 reads CASRASGTYSGANVLTF. The CDR3 coding sequence is TGTGCCAGCAGAGCTTCGGGCACCTATTCTGGGGCCAACGTCCTGACTTTC.

V gene TRBV18 combines with J gene TRBJ2-6; the D gene is possibly TRBD1 (6 bases). Trimming removed 2 bases from V and 1 base from J, with 15 bases in between. This CDR3 contains 18 residues. CDR1 and CDR2 from the germline V gene are KGHSH and LQKENI. The CDR3 is CASSPLGQFQSGANVLTF. The CDR3 nucleotides read TGTGCCAGCTCACCATTAGGACAGTTCCAATCTGGGGCCAACGTCCTGACTTTC.

J is TRBJ1-6 and V is TRBV30; D gene unclear. Germline values: CDR1 GTSNPN, CDR2 SVGIG (reference sequence). The V and J ends lost 0 bases and 0 bases respectively, with 9 bases between them. The CDR3 spans 16 residues. CDR3 region: CAWSVRLSSYNSPLHF. Here the CDR3 DNA reads TGTGCCTGGAGTGTAAGGCTTAGCTCCTATAATTCACCCCTCCACTTT.

V gene TRBV30 combines with J gene TRBJ2-1; 7 nucleotides match TRBD2. This CDR3 comprises 13 residues. V trimming: 1 base; J trimming: 7 bases; junction bases outside the gene matches: 4. Germline V gives CDR1 GTSNPN, CDR2 SVGIG (reference sequence). Here the CDR3 reads CAWSGGSWNEQFF. CDR3 sequence (DNA): TGTGCCTGGAGTGGCGGGAGTTGGAATGAGCAGTTCTTC.

The chain links TRBV19 to TRBJ2-7; 7 nucleotides align to TRBD1. Losses at the gene ends were 6 bases for V and 3 bases for J; bases not matched to a gene: 14. CDR1 and CDR2 from the germline V gene are LNHDA and SQIVND (reference sequence). This CDR3 spans 16 amino acids. The CDR3 DNA reads as TGTGCCAGTAGCCTGGGAACCGGGACAGAAAACTACGAGCAGTACTTC. Amino acids: CASSLGTGTENYEQYF.

CDR3 protein: CASSLGWQASYEQYF. For the CDR3, the DNA is TGTGCCAGCAGCTTGGGTTGGCAGGCGTCCTACGAGCAGTACTTC. This chain connects TRBV5-6 to TRBJ2-7; D is unresolved. The V gene lost 0 bases and the J gene lost 1 base, with 11 bases spanning the gap. Germline lookup yields CDR1 SGHDT and CDR2 YYEEEE. The CDR3 runs 15 residues.

V is TRBV5-1 and J is TRBJ2-1, with D perhaps given as TRBD1 or TRBD2 (6 bases each). CDR3 size: 14 residues. Germline CDR1 and CDR2: SGHRS and YFSETQ. V was shortened by 1 base and J by 12 bases, with 17 bases between the two germline ends. The CDR3 sequence: CASSLQQGPGGQFF. Written as DNA, the CDR3 is TGCGCCAGCAGCTTGCAACAGGGACCCGGGGGGCAGTTCTTC.

This clone was counted a single time. This chain uses TRBV19 with TRBJ1-5; TRBD1 aligns across 8 bases. CDR1 is LNHDA and CDR2 is SQIVND in the germline V gene (reference sequence). J gave up 2 bases and V 8 bases, and 5 bases lay outside the gene matches. The CDR3 sequence is 14 residues long. CDR3 in amino acids: CASQLQGGNQPQHF. The CDR3 bases are TGTGCCAGTCAATTACAGGGGGGCAATCAGCCCCAGCATTTT.

This chain joins TRBV5-4 and TRBJ1-1; no firm D call. Trimming took off 4 bases at V and 4 bases at J, with 8 bases between the two ends. This CDR3 comprises 12 residues. Looked up from germline, CDR1 is SGHNT and CDR2 is YYREEE (reference sequence). The CDR3 DNA is TGTGCCAGCAGCATAGACCCCACTGAAGCTTTCTTT. Its translation: CASSIDPTEAFF.

The chain combines TRBV5-6 with TRBJ1-2; D unresolved. CDR3 length: 13 residues. Germline-derived CDR1 and CDR2 are SGHDT and YYEEEE. Trimming pared 1 base from V and 6 bases from J, leaving 10 bases between. The CDR3 region has the DNA TGTGCCAGCAGCTTGAACCTAGGGCATGGCTACACCTTC. Protein sequence: CASSLNLGHGYTF.

As for this clone: One end of the junction does not line up with germline, which may come from a read error. This chain joins TRBV29-1 and TRBJ2-3, with D possibly TRBD2 on 5 matching bases. The CDR3 length is 9 residues. From germline, CDR1 is SQVTM and CDR2 ANQGSEA. CDR3: CSVEDTGTF. CDR3 coding DNA: TGCAGCGTTGAAGATACGGGAACCTTT.

This sequence joins TRBV6-6 and TRBJ2-7; 8 bases are shared with TRBD2. The CDR3 spans 15 residues. CDR1 and CDR2 (germline): MNHNY, SVGAGI (reference sequence). V lost 4 bases, J lost 5 bases, and 10 bases stayed unmatched. CDR3 amino acids: CASSSATGGPDEQYF. CDR3 nucleotide sequence: TGTGCCAGCAGTTCCGCTACGGGAGGGCCAGACGAGCAGTACTTC.

The gene calls are TRBV6-6 and TRBJ1-3, with unresolved D. This CDR3 region has 14 residues. CDR1 and CDR2 (germline): MNHNY, SVGAGI (reference sequence). V was clipped by 6 bases and J by 4 bases, with 13 bases between them. The CDR3 loop reads CASSQQSFGNTIYF. In DNA, the CDR3 is TGTGCCAGCAGCCAACAGAGCTTCGGAAACACCATATATTTT.

The chain couples TRBV14 to TRBJ2-7, with a possible D match to TRBD1 (5 bases). From germline, CDR1 is SGHDN and CDR2 FVKESK. Trimming stripped 1 base from V and 2 bases from J, with 9 bases between. This CDR3 contains 14 residues. The chain's CDR3 is CASSQGQITYEQYF. The CDR3, as DNA: TGTGCCAGCAGCCAAGGACAGATCACCTACGAGCAGTACTTC. Drawing the rest from reference TRBV14 and TRBJ2-7, the complete variable domain is EAGVTQFPSHSVIEKGQTVTLRCDPISGHDNLYWYRRVMGKEIKFLLHFVKESKQDESGMPNNRFLAERTGGTYSTLKVQPAELEDSGVYFCASSQGQITYEQYFGPGTRLTVT.

The chain has TRBV5-1 and TRBJ2-7; D is undetermined. The ends were cut back, 0 bases at V and 2 bases at J, with 12 bases in the middle. CDR1 and CDR2 from the germline V gene are SGHRS and YFSETQ. The CDR3 totals 15 residues. CDR3 protein: CASSLDPVSTYEQYF. The CDR3 DNA reads TGCGCCAGCAGCTTGGATCCGGTGAGCACCTACGAGCAGTACTTC.

V gene TRBV7-6 combines with J gene TRBJ2-1; TRBD1 agrees at 11 bases. This CDR3 contains 15 residues. The V segment lost 1 base and the J segment 9 bases; nucleotides outside the gene matches: 5. The germline gives CDR1 SGHVS, CDR2 FNYEAQ. The CDR3 region is CASSLVGTGGGEQFF. In DNA form, the CDR3 reads TGTGCCAGCAGCTTAGTAGGGACAGGGGGTGGTGAGCAGTTCTTC.

V usage is TRBV27 and J usage is TRBJ2-7, with D tentatively TRBD1 (5 bases). V was trimmed by 3 bases and J by 5 bases, leaving 14 bases between them. CDR3 size: 14 residues. Germline-derived CDR1 and CDR2 are MNHEY and SMNVEV (reference sequence). CDR3 in DNA: TGTGCCAGCAGTTTCTCCGGCAGGGTTGACGAGCAGTACTTC. Amino acid sequence: CASSFSGRVDEQYF.

The J gene is TRBJ2-7, the V gene TRBV30; the D is unclear. V lost 1 base and J 4 bases, leaving 11 bases between the germline ends. The CDR3 has 13 amino acids. Germline V gene sequence: CDR1 GTSNPN, CDR2 SVGIG (reference sequence). The CDR3 region has the DNA TGTGCCTGGAGTGCCGACTCGCTATACGAGCAGTACTTC. Its protein is CAWSADSLYEQYF. Using reference TRBV30 and TRBJ2-7 for the parts outside the CDR3, the full variable domain is SQTIHQWPATLVQPVGSPLSLECTVEGTSNPNLYWYRQAAGRGLQLLFYSVGIGQISSEVPQNLSASRPQDRQFILSSKKLLLSDSGFYLCAWSADSLYEQYFGPGTRLTVT.